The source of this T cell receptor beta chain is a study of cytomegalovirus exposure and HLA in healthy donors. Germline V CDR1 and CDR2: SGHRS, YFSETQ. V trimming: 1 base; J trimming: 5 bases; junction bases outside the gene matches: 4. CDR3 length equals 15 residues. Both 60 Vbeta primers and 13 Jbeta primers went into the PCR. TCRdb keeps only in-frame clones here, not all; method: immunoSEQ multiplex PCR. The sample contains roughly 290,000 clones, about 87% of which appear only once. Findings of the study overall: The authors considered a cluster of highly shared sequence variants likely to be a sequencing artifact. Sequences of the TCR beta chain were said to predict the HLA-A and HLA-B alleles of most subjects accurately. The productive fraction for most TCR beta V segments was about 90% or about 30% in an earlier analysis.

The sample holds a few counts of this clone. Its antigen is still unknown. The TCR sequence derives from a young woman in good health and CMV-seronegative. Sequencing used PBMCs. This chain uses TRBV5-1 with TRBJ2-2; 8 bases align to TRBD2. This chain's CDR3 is CASSLSSGHTGELFF. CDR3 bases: TGCGCCAGCAGCTTGTCTAGCGGGCATACCGGGGAGCTGTTTTTT.